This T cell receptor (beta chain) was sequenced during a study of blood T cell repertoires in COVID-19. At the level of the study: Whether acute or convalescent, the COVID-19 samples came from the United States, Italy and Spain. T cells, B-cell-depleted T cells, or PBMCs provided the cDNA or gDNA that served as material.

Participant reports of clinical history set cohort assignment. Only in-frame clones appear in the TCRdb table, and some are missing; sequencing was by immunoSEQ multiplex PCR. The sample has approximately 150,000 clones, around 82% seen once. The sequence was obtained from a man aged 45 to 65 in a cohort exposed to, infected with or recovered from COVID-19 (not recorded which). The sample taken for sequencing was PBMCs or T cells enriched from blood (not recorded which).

The CDR3 protein is CASSDGYEQYF. The DNA of the CDR3 is TGTGCCAGCAGTGACGGCTACGAGCAGTACTTC. The chain links TRBV2 to TRBJ2-7; D gene ambiguous. The CDR3 has 11 residues. Trimming stripped 3 bases from V and 3 bases from J, with 3 bases between. The germline V gene has CDR1 SNHLY and CDR2 FYNNEI.